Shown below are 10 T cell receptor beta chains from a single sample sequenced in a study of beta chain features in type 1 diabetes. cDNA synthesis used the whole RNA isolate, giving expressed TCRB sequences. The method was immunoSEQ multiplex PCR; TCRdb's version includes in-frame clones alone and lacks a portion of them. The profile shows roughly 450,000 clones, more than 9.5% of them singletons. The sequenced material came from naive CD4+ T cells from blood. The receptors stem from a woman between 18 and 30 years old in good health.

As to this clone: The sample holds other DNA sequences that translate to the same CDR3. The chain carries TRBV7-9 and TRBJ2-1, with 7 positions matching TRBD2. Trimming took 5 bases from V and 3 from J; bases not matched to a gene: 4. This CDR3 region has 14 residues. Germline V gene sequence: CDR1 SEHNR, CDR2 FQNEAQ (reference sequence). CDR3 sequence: CASSRGGGYNEQFF. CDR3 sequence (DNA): TGTGCCAGCAGCCGGGGCGGGGGCTACAATGAGCAGTTCTTC.

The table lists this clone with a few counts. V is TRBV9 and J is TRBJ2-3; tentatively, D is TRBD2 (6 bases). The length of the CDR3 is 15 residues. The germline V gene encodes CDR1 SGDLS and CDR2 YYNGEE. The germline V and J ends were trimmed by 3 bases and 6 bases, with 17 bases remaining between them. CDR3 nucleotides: TGTGCCAGCAGCGCCTGGCGGGGCCTGGGGGATACGCAGTATTTT. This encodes CASSAWRGLGDTQYF.

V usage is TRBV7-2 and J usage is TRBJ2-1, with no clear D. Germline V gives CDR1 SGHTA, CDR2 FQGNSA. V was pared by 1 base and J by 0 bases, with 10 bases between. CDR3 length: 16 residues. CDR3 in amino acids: CASSLEGSSSYNEQFF. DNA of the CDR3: TGTGCCAGCAGCTTAGAAGGGTCGAGCTCCTACAATGAGCAGTTCTTC.

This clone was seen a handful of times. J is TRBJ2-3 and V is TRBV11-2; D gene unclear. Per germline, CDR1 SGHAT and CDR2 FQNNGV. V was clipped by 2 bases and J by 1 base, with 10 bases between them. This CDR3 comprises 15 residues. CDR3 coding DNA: TGTGCCAGCAGCTTACAAGGATTCGGCACAGATACGCAGTATTTT. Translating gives CASSLQGFGTDTQYF.

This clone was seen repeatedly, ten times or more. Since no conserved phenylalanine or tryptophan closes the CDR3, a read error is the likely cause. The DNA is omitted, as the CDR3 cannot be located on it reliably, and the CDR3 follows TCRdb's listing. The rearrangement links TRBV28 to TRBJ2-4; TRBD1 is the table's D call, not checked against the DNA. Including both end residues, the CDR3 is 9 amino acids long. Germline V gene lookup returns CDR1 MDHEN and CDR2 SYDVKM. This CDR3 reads CANLGQGRV.

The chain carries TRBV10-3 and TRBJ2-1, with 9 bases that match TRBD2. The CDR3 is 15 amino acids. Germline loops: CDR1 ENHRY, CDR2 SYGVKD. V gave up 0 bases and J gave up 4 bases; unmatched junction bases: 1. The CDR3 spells CAISESSGRYNEQFF. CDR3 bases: TGTGCCATCAGTGAGTCAAGCGGGAGGTACAATGAGCAGTTCTTC.

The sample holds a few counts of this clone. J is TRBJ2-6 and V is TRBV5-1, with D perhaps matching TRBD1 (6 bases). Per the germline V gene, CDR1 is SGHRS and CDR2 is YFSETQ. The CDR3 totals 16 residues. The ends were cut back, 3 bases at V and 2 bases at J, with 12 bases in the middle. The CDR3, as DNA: TGCGCCAGCAGCTCCGTGACAGGTACTGGGGCCAACGTCCTGACTTTC. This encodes CASSSVTGTGANVLTF.

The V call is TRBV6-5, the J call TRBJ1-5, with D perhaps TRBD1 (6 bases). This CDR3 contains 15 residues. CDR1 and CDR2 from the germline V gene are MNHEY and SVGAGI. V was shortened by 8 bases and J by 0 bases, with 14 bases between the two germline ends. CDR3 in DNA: TGTGCCAGCGCCAGGACAGTCCATAGCAATCAGCCCCAGCATTTT. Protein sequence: CASARTVHSNQPQHF.

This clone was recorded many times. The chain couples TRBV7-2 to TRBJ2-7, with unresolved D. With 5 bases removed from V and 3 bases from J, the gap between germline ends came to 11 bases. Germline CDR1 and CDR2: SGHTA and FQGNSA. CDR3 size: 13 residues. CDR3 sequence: CASSIDRRYEQYF. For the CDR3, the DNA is TGTGCCAGCAGCATTGACCGTCGCTACGAGCAGTACTTC.

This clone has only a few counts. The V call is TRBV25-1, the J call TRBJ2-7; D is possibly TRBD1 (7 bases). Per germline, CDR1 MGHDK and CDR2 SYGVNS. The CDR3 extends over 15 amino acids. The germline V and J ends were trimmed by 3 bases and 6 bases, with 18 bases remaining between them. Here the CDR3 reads CASSELTGTLSEQYF. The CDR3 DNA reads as TGTGCCAGCAGTGAGCTGACAGGGACTCTGAGCGAGCAGTACTTC.